What follows are 19 T cell receptor beta chains derived from one specimen sequenced in a study of identical twins. One entry per CDR3 protein, called by TCRdb with MiXCR from the 5' RACE reads. Here the sample spans 250,000 or so distinct CDR3 sequences, about 8% being singletons. The sample was also reused in another study, on yellow fever vaccine responses in identical twins.

Sequenced input: CD8+ T cells sorted from blood. The receptor source for this set is a woman between 18 and 30 years old in good health.

This clonotype has at least ten counts. The chain joins TRBV6-5 to TRBJ2-3; D might be TRBD2 (6 bases). CDR1 is MNHEY, CDR2 SVGAGI, per germline. V lost 0 bases, J lost 3 bases, and 19 bases lay in between. The CDR3 is made up of 18 amino acids. CDR3 in amino acids: CASSYSGTPYPLTDTQYF. DNA for the CDR3: TGTGCCAGCAGTTACTCCGGGACTCCTTACCCACTGACAGATACGCAGTATTTT.

This clonotype was detected many times. V usage is TRBV7-3 and J usage is TRBJ2-2; no clear D gene. The germline CDR1 and CDR2 sequences are SGHTA and FQGTGA. This CDR3 is 11 amino acids long. Trimming left V 6 bases short and J 5 bases short, with 4 bases between. The CDR3 sequence is CASSLTGELFF. DNA for the CDR3: TGTGCCAGCAGTTTGACCGGGGAGCTGTTTTTT.

This clonotype appeared a few times. The chain carries TRBV4-3 and TRBJ2-2; D tentatively reads TRBD1 or TRBD2 (5 bases each). Trimming pared 4 bases from V and 7 bases from J, leaving 13 bases between. This CDR3 comprises 14 residues. Germline V gene sequence: CDR1 LGHNA, CDR2 YSLEER. The CDR3 DNA sequence: TGCGCCAGCAGCCCGATTACTAGGGGCGGGGAGCTGTTTTTT. Protein sequence: CASSPITRGGELFF.

The table lists this clonotype with a few counts. The V call is TRBV11-1, the J call TRBJ2-5; tentatively, D is TRBD2 (6 bases). The germline CDR1 and CDR2 sequences are SGHAT and FQDESV (reference sequence). V was shortened by 5 bases and J by 1 base, with 17 bases between the two germline ends. The CDR3 covers 16 residues. The CDR3 reads CASSPGEDSAQETQYF. The CDR3 DNA is TGTGCCAGCAGCCCTGGGGAGGATAGCGCCCAAGAGACCCAGTACTTC.

This clonotype was detected only a few times. V usage is TRBV29-1 and J usage is TRBJ2-1, with a tentative D call TRBD1 (6 bases). The CDR3 totals 14 residues. Germline CDR1 and CDR2: SQVTM and ANQGSEA. V was clipped by 3 bases and J by 7 bases, with 16 bases between them. The CDR3: CSVDLGAVLNEQFF. CDR3 DNA sequence: TGCAGCGTTGATCTGGGGGCCGTGTTAAATGAGCAGTTCTTC.

This clonotype was found a few times. This chain links TRBV4-3 with TRBJ2-7, with a possible D match to TRBD2 (6 bases). The length of the CDR3 is 16 residues. Trimming removed 1 base at V and 2 bases at J, with 15 bases between. The germline V gene encodes CDR1 LGHNA and CDR2 YSLEER. In DNA, the CDR3 is TGCGCCAGCAGCCAAGTAGGTAGCGGAAGCCCCTACGAGCAGTACTTC. Protein: CASSQVGSGSPYEQYF.

This chain links TRBV6-1 with TRBJ2-1; D ambiguous. The CDR3 runs 15 residues. The V gene's germline CDR1 is MNHNS and CDR2 SASEGT. The V and J ends lost 7 bases and 4 bases respectively, with 17 bases between them. CDR3 amino acids: CASTPLAPQYNEQFF. CDR3 in DNA: TGTGCCAGCACCCCCCTGGCTCCTCAGTACAATGAGCAGTTCTTC.

V usage is TRBV15 and J usage is TRBJ2-2; 8 positions match TRBD1. CDR1 LNHNV and CDR2 YYDKDF come from the germline V gene (reference sequence). J gave up 2 bases and V 4 bases, and 6 bases lay outside the gene matches. CDR3 length equals 16 residues. The CDR3: CATSTRTGTNTGELFF. As DNA, the CDR3 is TGTGCCACCAGCACTAGGACAGGGACCAACACCGGGGAGCTGTTTTTT.

This clonotype was seen a few times. The J gene is TRBJ2-7, the V gene TRBV7-3; no firm D call. CDR1 SGHTA and CDR2 FQGTGA come from the germline V gene. CDR3 length: 13 residues. The V and J ends lost 6 bases and 1 base respectively, with 10 bases between them. In DNA, the CDR3 is TGTGCCAGCAGGCCTGTGGGTTCCTACGAGCAGTACTTC. Translation: CASRPVGSYEQYF.

As DNA, the CDR3 is TGTGCCAGCAGTCTTCGCGGTAGCGGGGGCTACGAGCAGTACTTC. Protein product: CASSLRGSGGYEQYF. The chain has TRBV27 and TRBJ2-7; 9 positions match TRBD2. In germline, CDR1 is MNHEY, CDR2 SMNVEV (reference sequence). The CDR3 is 15 residues long. With 5 bases clipped from V and 3 bases from J, the junction kept 8 bases outside the gene matches.

The chain employs TRBV14 and TRBJ2-1; 12 bases are a match to TRBD2. CDR3 length: 17 residues. Germline V lookup: CDR1 SGHDN, CDR2 FVKESK. Trimming removed 2 bases from V and 4 bases from J; junction bases left unmatched: 6. The CDR3 coding sequence is TGTGCCAGCAGCCAATTATTCGGGACTAGCGGGTACAATGAGCAGTTCTTC. Its translation: CASSQLFGTSGYNEQFF.

There are many counts of this clonotype. The rearrangement joins TRBV5-6 to TRBJ1-5; D is unclear. The germline V gene encodes CDR1 SGHDT and CDR2 YYEEEE. V was pared by 5 bases and J by 4 bases, with 13 bases between. The CDR3 contains 14 residues. DNA for the CDR3: TGTGCCAGCAGTTTAGGCACCGGAAATCAGCCCCAGCATTTT. Translated, it gives CASSLGTGNQPQHF.

This clonotype was seen a few times. V usage is TRBV4-2 and J usage is TRBJ2-7; D perhaps matches TRBD2 (6 bases). The CDR3 spans 17 residues. V gave up 0 bases and J gave up 2 bases, with 17 bases separating them. The V gene's germline CDR1 is LGHNA and CDR2 YNFKEQ. CDR3 loop: CASSQDWETRATYEQYF. The CDR3 DNA follows: TGTGCCAGCAGCCAAGATTGGGAGACTAGGGCCACCTACGAGCAGTACTTC.

This clonotype was seen a handful of times. The V call is TRBV2, the J call TRBJ1-4; D may be TRBD1 (6 bases). Germline CDR1 SNHLY, CDR2 FYNNEI. V lost 5 bases and J 7 bases, leaving 14 bases between the germline ends. This CDR3 comprises 14 residues. The CDR3 DNA reads as TGTGCCAGCAGTAAACAGGGCTCTGGTGAAAAACTGTTTTTT. Translated: CASSKQGSGEKLFF. The full variable domain, in which reference TRBV2 and TRBJ1-4 provide the parts outside the CDR3, is EPEVTQTPSHQVTQMGQEVILRCVPISNHLYFYWYRQILGQKVEFLVSFYNNEISEKSEIFDDQFSVERPDGSNFTLKIRSTKLEDSAMYFCASSKQGSGEKLFFGSGTQLSVL.

This clonotype turned up a few times. The V gene is TRBV4-3, the J gene TRBJ2-2, with a possible D match to TRBD2 (6 bases). V was pared by 4 bases and J by 6 bases, with 18 bases between. Germline V CDR1 and CDR2: LGHNA, YSLEER. The CDR3 totals 16 residues. The CDR3 DNA follows: TGCGCCAGCAGCCGCGGCGGGCTAGCGAGGGCCGGGGAGCTGTTTTTT. Protein: CASSRGGLARAGELFF.

This sequence joins TRBV2 and TRBJ2-7; possible D gene TRBD1, 5 bases. Looked up from germline, CDR1 is SNHLY and CDR2 is FYNNEI. Trimming left V 1 base short and J 2 bases short, with 9 bases between. This CDR3 has 14 residues. The CDR3 region is CASSEDQGTYEQYF. The CDR3 DNA sequence: TGTGCCAGCAGTGAAGATCAGGGTACCTACGAGCAGTACTTC.

This clonotype was recorded many times. The chain joins TRBV20-1 to TRBJ2-1; D remains ambiguous. V was trimmed by 0 bases and J by 2 bases, leaving 11 bases between them. The CDR3 is 15 amino acids. In germline, CDR1 is DFQATT, CDR2 SNEGSKA (reference sequence). Here the CDR3 DNA reads TGCAGTGCTAGAGATGACTTTACTGCCTACAATGAGCAGTTCTTC. Translating gives CSARDDFTAYNEQFF.

This clonotype appeared a few times. CDR3 DNA sequence: TGTGCCAGCAGGGGACTAGCGGGGGGTAACCGCACAGATACGCAGTATTTT. Its translation is CASRGLAGGNRTDTQYF. The V and J genes are TRBV7-9 and TRBJ2-3; 15 nucleotides align to TRBD2. Trimming cost V 6 bases and J 1 base; bases outside gene matches: 5. The CDR3 runs to 17 residues. CDR1 and CDR2 (germline): SEHNR, FQNEAQ (reference sequence).

The chain has TRBV12-3 or TRBV12-4 and TRBJ2-1, with 8 bases lining up with TRBD1. J lost 7 bases, V lost 8 bases, and 4 bases had no gene match. There are 12 residues in the CDR3. The CDR3 spells CASRRTGNEQFF. CDR3 DNA: TGTGCCAGCCGAAGGACAGGGAATGAGCAGTTCTTC.